This T cell receptor beta chain was sequenced for a study of T cell changes during pregnancy in multiple sclerosis. Looked up from germline, CDR1 is SGHTA and CDR2 is FQGNSA. The CDR3 runs 15 residues. Trimming left V 4 bases short and J 1 base short, with 10 bases between. Produced via immunoSEQ multiplex PCR; TCRdb's table is partial and in-frame only. Seen here are tens of thousands of clones, 80% to 95% observed once, and the top ten hold about 0.33%. The source was CD4+ T cells from peripheral blood mononuclear cells, collected before pregnancy. The chain combines TRBV7-2 with TRBJ2-2; D gene uncertain. The clonotype was recovered from a female donor with multiple sclerosis, enrolled in a pregnancy study. CDR3 region: CASSYLPMNTGELFF. The CDR3 DNA reads as TGTGCCAGCAGCTACCTTCCTATGAACACCGGGGAGCTGTTTTTT.